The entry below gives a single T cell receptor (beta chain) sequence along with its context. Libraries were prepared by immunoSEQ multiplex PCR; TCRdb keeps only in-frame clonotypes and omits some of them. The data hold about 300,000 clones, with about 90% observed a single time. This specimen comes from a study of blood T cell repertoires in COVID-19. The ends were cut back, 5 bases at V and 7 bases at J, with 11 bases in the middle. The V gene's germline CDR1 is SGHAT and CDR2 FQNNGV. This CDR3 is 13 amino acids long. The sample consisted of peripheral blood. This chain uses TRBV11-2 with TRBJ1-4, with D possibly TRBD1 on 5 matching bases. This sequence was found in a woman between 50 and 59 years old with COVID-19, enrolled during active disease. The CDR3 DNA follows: TGTGCCAGCAGCCCGACAGTAACTGAAAAACTGTTTTTT. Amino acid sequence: CASSPTVTEKLFF.